This TCR beta chain was captured in a study of PD-1 blockade in mismatch repair-deficient tumors. Regarding this clone: Antigen: not known.

The data were produced by immunoSEQ multiplex PCR, yet TCRdb's version contains in-frame clones alone and is incomplete. The sample shows about 49,000 clones, under 85% of them seen only once. Germline trimming cut 3 bases from V and 11 bases from J; bases unmatched to any gene: 10. The CDR3 loop spans 15 amino acids. The V gene's germline CDR1 is SNHLY and CDR2 FYNNEI. PCR or immunohistochemistry showed mismatch repair deficiency in every enrolled patient. TCRs were sequenced from a few patients responding to pembrolizumab. Findings and caveats of the study: Rapid post-treatment expansion, then contraction, generally preceding radiologic response, marked tumor-resident clones.

The material was PBMCs, obtained before pembrolizumab treatment. This receptor was identified in an adult with mismatch repair-deficient cancer. The rearrangement links TRBV2 to TRBJ1-4, with 9 nucleotides matching TRBD1. CDR3 loop: CASSDVNLGTGKLFF. The CDR3 nucleotides are TGTGCCAGCAGTGACGTTAATTTGGGGACAGGGAAACTGTTTTTT.